Each of the 7 T cell receptor beta chains below was sequenced from the same sample in a study of T cell responses to AZD1222 COVID-19 vaccine (dated by TCRdb to the early 2020s). Library construction relied on the immunoSEQ multiplex PCR assay. TCRdb retrieved this table from immuneACCESS and kept in-frame rearrangements only. Not all clones are present; in checked studies, unresolved V genes account for under half, and no reason is known for the remainder. This sample has 120,000 to 150,000 clones in its table, and 82% of those were observed once. The top ten constitute about 4% of the sample. This specimen's time point label, per the study, means: baseline before first vaccination. What this sample's treatment or condition label stands for: meningococcal conjugate vaccine given as trial control. Sample: peripheral blood, taken on day 0 of MenACWY control vaccination. The receptors shown here come from an adult in good health.

This clone occurred once. The rearrangement uses TRBV2 and TRBJ1-2; D not resolved. The CDR3 runs 14 residues. V was trimmed by 6 bases and J by 10 bases, leaving 21 bases between them. Germline lookup yields CDR1 SNHLY and CDR2 FYNNEI. CDR3 residues: CASSRGRLSGPYTF. In nucleotides, the CDR3 is TGTGCCAGCAGCCGAGGGAGGCTTTCTGGGCCCTACACCTTC.

The chain combines TRBV9 with TRBJ2-5; tentatively, D is TRBD2 (7 bases). V gave up 0 bases and J gave up 2 bases, with 11 bases separating them. The CDR3 spans 15 residues. The germline CDR1 and CDR2 sequences are SGDLS and YYNGEE. The CDR3, as DNA: TGTGCCAGCAGCGTAGCGGGGGGCCCACAAGAGACCCAGTACTTC. Protein: CASSVAGGPQETQYF.

The chain has TRBV5-1 and TRBJ2-7; D may be TRBD2 (6 bases). The germline CDR1 and CDR2 sequences are SGHRS and YFSETQ. V lost 4 bases to trimming and J lost 6 bases, with 17 bases between them. CDR3 length: 14 amino acids. CDR3 in DNA: TGCGCCAGCAGCCTGGTGGGGGGTAGGGGCGAGCAGTACTTC. Protein product: CASSLVGGRGEQYF.

This chain joins TRBV1 and TRBJ1-6; TRBD1 reflects the table's D call only, with no check against the DNA. TRBV1 is a pseudogene. The CDR3 is 16 residues long. The DNA for the CDR3 is TGCACCAGCAGCCAAGATCGGGGACAGGGGGATTCACCCCTCCACTTT. Translated, it gives CTSSQDRGQGDSPLHF.

The table lists this clone with many counts. This chain joins TRBV7-6 and TRBJ2-3; D not resolved. The germline V and J ends were trimmed by 5 bases and 0 bases, with 0 bases remaining between them. The CDR3 extends over 11 amino acids. Germline loops: CDR1 SGHVS, CDR2 FNYEAQ. Written as DNA, the CDR3 is TGTGCCAGCAGCAGCACAGATACGCAGTATTTT. Residues: CASSSTDTQYF.

This clone was seen just once. V is TRBV30 and J is TRBJ1-1; D gene uncertain. The CDR3 has 13 amino acids. Germline V lookup: CDR1 GTSNPN, CDR2 SVGIG (reference sequence). V was shortened by 3 bases and J by 4 bases, with 12 bases between the two germline ends. This CDR3 is CAWRVGLGTEAFF. The DNA for the CDR3 is TGTGCCTGGAGGGTGGGTTTAGGCACTGAAGCTTTCTTT.

In its sample, this clone was seen once. The V gene is TRBV11-2, the J gene TRBJ2-3; 8 nucleotides align to TRBD2. Germline V gene data show CDR1 as SGHAT and CDR2 as FQNNGV. This CDR3 spans 17 amino acids. V shed 2 bases and J 1 base; nucleotides not matched to a gene: 8. CDR3 DNA sequence: TGTGCCAGCAGCTTACAACGGTCTAGCGGGCGCACAGATACGCAGTATTTT. Encoded protein: CASSLQRSSGRTDTQYF.